This T cell receptor beta chain was sequenced during a study of CD8 T cells in Susac syndrome. Sequencing targeted TCR beta in blood CD8+ and CD4+ T cells. There are 15 residues in the CDR3. Per germline, CDR1 SQVTM and CDR2 ANQGSEA. V dropped 4 bases and J dropped 5; count of bases not matched to a gene: 8. RNA totalling roughly 0.5 to 1 ug underwent reverse transcription with random hexamers. The CDR3 of TCR beta was amplified by immunoSEQ multiplex PCR across 54 Vbeta and 13 Jbeta. MiXCR, run by TCRdb on the immunoSEQ multiplex PCR reads, gives a single entry per CDR3 protein. This table has 300,000 to 350,000 distinct CDR3 sequences, around 92% appearing once.

The material sequenced was CD4+ T cells from PBMCs. The chain uses TRBV29-1 and TRBJ2-5; 12 positions agree with TRBD1. The clonotype comes from a human donor with multiple sclerosis. The CDR3: CSVVMGQGAEETQYF. The CDR3 DNA reads as TGCAGCGTTGTTATGGGACAGGGGGCGGAGGAGACCCAGTACTTC.